This entry lists 21 T cell receptor beta chains sequenced from one sample in a study of shared clonotypes between healthy human individuals. The assay was immunoSEQ multiplex PCR, and TCRdb's table has in-frame clones only and misses some. This repertoire shows just over 2,000,000 clones, roughly 94% found once; its top ten account for 0.1% to 0.15%. Source material: naive CD4+ T cells sorted from blood. Subset denoted: CD45RA+ positively selected. These TCRs come from a man aged 18-30 years in good health.

The chain employs TRBV20-1 and TRBJ2-1; the D is unclear. This CDR3 is 10 amino acids long. The ends were cut back, 4 bases at V and 8 bases at J, with 6 bases in the middle. Germline V lookup: CDR1 DFQATT, CDR2 SNEGSKA (reference sequence). The CDR3 sequence is CSATLYEQFF. The CDR3 DNA is TGCAGTGCTACTCTATATGAGCAGTTCTTC.

The genes are TRBV28 and TRBJ1-6, with D possibly TRBD1 on 6 matching bases. The CDR3 consists of 16 residues. Germline V lookup: CDR1 MDHEN, CDR2 SYDVKM. V was shortened by 6 bases and J by 0 bases, with 12 bases between the two germline ends. The CDR3 region has the DNA TGTGCCAGCAGGAGGAGGGGGAACTCCTATAATTCACCCCTCCACTTT. This translates into CASRRRGNSYNSPLHF.

About this clone: A much larger clone lies one base from this, so it may be a read error. This sequence joins TRBV2 and TRBJ1-1; D gene unclear. V lost 6 bases and J 0 bases, leaving 8 bases between the germline ends. Germline V gene lookup returns CDR1 SNHLY and CDR2 FYNNEI. The CDR3 length is 13 residues. Here the CDR3 reads CASRAAVNTEAFF. The DNA for the CDR3 is TGTGCCAGCAGGGCGGCGGTGAACACTGAAGCTTTCTTT.

The chain joins TRBV9 to TRBJ2-3, with 8 bases fitting TRBD2. Per the germline V gene, CDR1 is SGDLS and CDR2 is YYNGEE. The CDR3 totals 14 residues. With V trimmed by 6 bases and J by 1 base, 4 bases remained unmatched. The CDR3 DNA reads as TGTGCCAGCACCCCGGGGGGGGGCACAGATACGCAGTATTTT. Translation gives CASTPGGGTDTQYF.

The genes are TRBV19 and TRBJ1-2; no firm D call. Germline CDR1 is LNHDA and CDR2 is SQIVND (reference sequence). CDR3 size: 13 residues. Trimming stripped 3 bases from V and 6 bases from J, with 11 bases between. CDR3 sequence reads: CASSIGRPNGYTF. The CDR3 DNA follows: TGTGCCAGTAGTATCGGAAGACCTAATGGCTACACCTTC.

The genes are TRBV6-5 and TRBJ1-3; D is unresolved. This CDR3 contains 15 residues. Looked up from germline, CDR1 is MNHEY and CDR2 is SVGAGI. Trimming pared 0 bases from V and 2 bases from J, leaving 8 bases between. For the CDR3, the DNA is TGTGCCAGCAGTTACTCGCTCAGCCCTGGAAACACCATATATTTT. Translation gives CASSYSLSPGNTIYF.

The genes are TRBV10-3 and TRBJ1-6, with D hard to call. The CDR3 runs to 15 residues. The V and J ends lost 0 bases and 7 bases respectively, with 10 bases between them. From germline, CDR1 is ENHRY and CDR2 SYGVKD. CDR3 nucleotide sequence: TGTGCCATCAGTGAGTCGTCAGAGAAGAATTCACCCCTCCACTTT. Translation gives CAISESSEKNSPLHF.

The chain is built from TRBV9 and TRBJ1-3, with a possible D match to TRBD1 (5 bases). Germline V gives CDR1 SGDLS, CDR2 YYNGEE. The CDR3 is made up of 15 amino acids. With 4 bases removed from V and 4 bases from J, the gap between germline ends came to 15 bases. DNA for the CDR3: TGTGCCAGCAGCCCCCATGAGCGGGGCGGAAACACCATATATTTT. Protein product: CASSPHERGGNTIYF.

The chain combines TRBV4-1 with TRBJ2-3; D is unresolved. The V end was cut by 7 bases, the J end by 1 base, with 9 bases between. The CDR3 covers 13 residues. Germline V gene sequence: CDR1 MGHRA, CDR2 YSYEKL. This CDR3 reads CASTPEGTDTQYF. CDR3 DNA sequence: TGCGCCAGCACCCCAGAGGGCACAGATACGCAGTATTTT.

The chain uses TRBV19 and TRBJ1-1; 8 bases agree with TRBD1. Germline V gene data show CDR1 as LNHDA and CDR2 as SQIVND (reference sequence). The CDR3 has 15 residues. J lost 4 bases, V lost 5 bases, and 9 bases had no gene match. This CDR3 is CASSPQGGQVTEAFF. The CDR3 DNA is TGTGCCAGTAGTCCCCAGGGGGGACAGGTCACTGAAGCTTTCTTT.

The rearrangement joins TRBV5-6 to TRBJ1-2; D is perhaps TRBD1 (5 bases). This CDR3 spans 14 amino acids. Germline V lookup: CDR1 SGHDT, CDR2 YYEEEE. V shed 2 bases and J shed 2 bases, with 10 bases lying between them. The CDR3, as DNA: TGTGCCAGCAGCTTTGGGGCCGGAAACTATGGCTACACCTTC. It yields the protein CASSFGAGNYGYTF.

The V and J genes are TRBV7-2 and TRBJ2-7; possibly TRBD1 or TRBD2 for D (5 bases each). The CDR3 has 18 residues. V was trimmed by 1 base and J by 0 bases, leaving 19 bases between them. CDR1 and CDR2 (germline): SGHTA, FQGNSA. The DNA of the CDR3 is TGTGCCAGCAGCTTAGTTCTCTCGGGACGCCAAAGCTCCTACGAGCAGTACTTC. This sequence encodes CASSLVLSGRQSSYEQYF.

The V and J genes are TRBV30 and TRBJ2-7; the match to TRBD1 covers 8 bases. Trimming took 2 bases from V and 4 from J; bases not matched to a gene: 7. This CDR3 spans 14 amino acids. Germline CDR1 is GTSNPN and CDR2 is SVGIG (reference sequence). The CDR3 sequence: CAWSTGGSGYEQYF. The CDR3 coding sequence is TGTGCCTGGAGTACAGGGGGATCCGGGTACGAGCAGTACTTC.

Points on this clone: Other DNA sequences in this specimen translate into the identical CDR3. The chain recombines TRBV5-4 with TRBJ2-7, with D maybe TRBD2 (5 bases). Trimming left V 2 bases short and J 2 bases short, with 8 bases between. The V gene's germline CDR1 is SGHNT and CDR2 YYREEE (reference sequence). The CDR3 sequence is 13 residues long. The CDR3 sequence: CASSLPGTYEQYF. The CDR3 region has the DNA TGTGCCAGCAGCTTACCGGGGACCTACGAGCAGTACTTC.

This chain connects TRBV19 to TRBJ2-7, with D possibly being TRBD2 (5 bases). The V gene lost 4 bases and the J gene lost 3 bases, with 13 bases spanning the gap. Germline lookup yields CDR1 LNHDA and CDR2 SQIVND (reference sequence). The CDR3 has 14 residues. In DNA, the CDR3 is TGTGCCAGTAGTAACCCTGGACTCTTCTACGAGCAGTACTTC. Its protein is CASSNPGLFYEQYF.

This chain connects TRBV27 to TRBJ2-3, with D tentatively TRBD2 (6 bases). CDR1 and CDR2 (germline): MNHEY, SMNVEV (reference sequence). The length of the CDR3 is 14 residues. Trimming shortened V by 3 bases and J by 1 base, and 8 bases separated the two germline ends. CDR3: CASSLERGTDTQYF. In DNA form, the CDR3 reads TGTGCCAGCAGTTTGGAGCGGGGCACAGATACGCAGTATTTT.

The chain is built from TRBV5-8 and TRBJ2-7; possibly TRBD1 or TRBD2 for D (5 bases each). CDR1 is SGHTS and CDR2 is YDEGEE in the germline V gene. This CDR3 has 13 residues. The ends were cut back, 3 bases at V and 0 bases at J, with 7 bases in the middle. This CDR3 reads CASSWGTSYEQYF. In nucleotides, the CDR3 is TGTGCCAGCAGCTGGGGGACCTCCTACGAGCAGTACTTC.

This clone has just a few counts. The J gene is TRBJ1-2, the V gene TRBV6-5; TRBD1 matches at 7 bases. The trim removed 6 bases at V and 2 bases at J, leaving 3 bases unmatched. Per germline, CDR1 MNHEY and CDR2 SVGAGI. CDR3 length: 13 amino acids. CDR3 sequence: CASRSTGNYGYTF. CDR3 bases: TGTGCCAGCAGATCGACAGGGAACTATGGCTACACCTTC.

The V call is TRBV29-1, the J call TRBJ2-3; no clear D gene. V dropped 8 bases and J dropped 1 base, with 10 bases sitting between them. Per germline, CDR1 SQVTM and CDR2 ANQGSEA. The CDR3 has 12 residues. CDR3 sequence: CSTRTGTDTQYF. The CDR3 DNA is TGCAGCACTCGGACCGGCACAGATACGCAGTATTTT.

The rearrangement joins TRBV7-9 to TRBJ2-2, with a weak D call TRBD1 (6 bases). V lost 6 bases and J lost 5, with 19 bases in between. The germline V gene has CDR1 SEHNR and CDR2 FQNEAQ (reference sequence). The CDR3 covers 16 residues. The CDR3 region is CASRNPGQSMTGELFF. In DNA form, the CDR3 reads TGTGCCAGCAGAAATCCCGGACAGTCGATGACCGGGGAGCTGTTTTTT.

The rearrangement links TRBV6-5 to TRBJ2-1, with D possibly TRBD1 on 5 matching bases. CDR1 and CDR2 from the germline V gene are MNHEY and SVGAGI. This CDR3 region has 14 residues. V shed 0 bases and J shed 7 bases, with 10 bases lying between them. The CDR3 bases are TGTGCCAGCAGTTACTCCAGGGCTGGGAATGAGCAGTTCTTC. Its translation: CASSYSRAGNEQFF.